This TCR beta chain was recorded in a study of T cells expressing NK-cell markers. About the research overall: Just one sequenced donor of eight was HCMV-seronegative, while seven were seropositive. General study points: A range of about 1.0-7.0% of CD8+ T cells consisted of dominant NKG2C+ clonotypes in about six donors. In a handful of donors, these clonotypes also led the CD3+CD56-NKG2C+ fraction.

For this clonotype: The target antigen is unknown.

The CDR3 runs 14 residues. Per the germline V gene, CDR1 is KGHDR and CDR2 is SFDVKD. TCRdb reprocessed the 5' RACE reads, with one entry per CDR3 protein and no DNA. Its table lists approximately 420,000 distinct CDR3 sequences. The sample taken for sequencing was blood T cells: a sorted CD56 or NKG2C T cell subset, CD4+ or CD8+ T cells, or bulk PBMC T cells (not recorded which). This receptor was obtained from a woman aged 50 to 60 in good health. The gene calls are TRBV24-1 and TRBJ2-3; the D gene TCRdb calls, TRBD2, cannot be checked with no DNA. The CDR3 sequence: CATSDSSRPDTQYF.